This T cell receptor beta chain was observed in a study of identical twins. This clonotype was detected only a few times. Losses at the gene ends were 4 bases for V and 4 bases for J; bases not matched to a gene: 7. The germline V gene encodes CDR1 KGHDR and CDR2 SFDVKD. The CDR3 runs 15 residues. In TCRdb, the 5' RACE reads were re-called with MiXCR into one record per CDR3 protein. The sample has hundreds of thousands of distinct CDR3 sequences, around 24% seen once. In addition, the sample was reused for a study of T cells expressing NK-cell markers. According to that study: For several donors, these clonotypes were likewise the leading ones in the CD3+CD56-NKG2C+ fraction.

The sample comprised CD4+ T cells sorted from blood. The TCR comes from a woman aged 18 to 35 in good health. V and J are TRBV24-1 and TRBJ2-5; TRBD1 matches 8 bases. CDR3 region: CATSDPGTGGETQYF. The CDR3 nucleotides are TGTGCCACCAGTGACCCCGGGACAGGAGGAGAGACCCAGTACTTC.